This T cell receptor (beta chain) was sequenced in a study of long-term antiretroviral therapy in people with HIV. Broader study findings: Clones showing expansion before ART dominated the repertoire at all time points.

Comments on this clone: Its antigen remains unknown.

The authors ran the immunoSEQ assay, v3.0, at survey level. The data were produced by immunoSEQ multiplex PCR, yet TCRdb's version contains in-frame clones alone and is incomplete. The sample has 15,000 to 20,000 clones, about 86% seen once. The source material was unsorted PBMCs, sampled about 2.4 years before starting antiretroviral therapy. This TCR came from a woman aged 25 to 39 with HIV.

The CDR3, as DNA: TGTGCCAGCAGTTACTCCGGGTATTCACCCCTCCACTTT. This codes for CASSYSGYSPLHF. This chain connects TRBV6-6 to TRBJ1-6; no clear D. CDR1 and CDR2 from the germline V gene are MNHNY and SVGAGI (reference sequence). The CDR3 runs 13 residues. Trimming pared 0 bases from V and 8 bases from J, leaving 5 bases between.